The text below deals with one TCR beta chain. Its target antigen remains unknown. The read is 3 residues too short to cover the CDR3 end, so that end is filled in from the germline J gene. The entry originates in a study of T cells in women clearing cervical HPV infection (dated by TCRdb to between 2017 and 2018). Notes on the research overall: The cases were 20 to 25 women with histologically confirmed HPV16-related CIN3 or worse, and 2 of those women had invasive cancers. Cases and controls were matched on age within five years and on year of sample collection. Case blood was taken at the visit when the lesion was first identified, whereas control blood was taken when infection was no longer detected. The parent cohort enrolled 10,000 or so women aged 18 or older in Guanacaste, Costa Rica, during about 1992 to 1995 and followed them for approximately seven years. Cases had a median age of almost 35 years and controls had a median age of approximately 38, with no significant differences in baseline characteristics. For cases, a median interval of approximately 150 days, with an interquartile range of about 80 to 200 days, was observed between lesion detection and blood sampling. HLA typing was available for only a few women, so HLA type could not be excluded as a confounder. An exploratory proof-of-principle case-control study, nested within the Guanacaste HPV Natural History Study in Costa Rica, was conducted to compare TCR repertoires across cervical HPV16 outcomes. Five blinded duplicates per group were added as quality controls, giving around 60 samples: about 50 participants and 10 replicates. The controls were fewer than 30 women whose single incident HPV16 infection cleared within 12 months with no development of precancer or cancer.

Every participant had a single incident cervical HPV16 infection, and women with prevalent HPV16 infections were excluded. Cervical HPV DNA was detected by MY09/MY11 PCR, and genotyping was performed by dot-blot hybridization. More than 14 mL of heparinized blood were centrifuged, and the buffy coat was split into aliquots, frozen at -30 degrees C, and then kept at -80 degrees C. QIAGEN kits were used to extract genomic DNA from buffy coat specimens. The research as a whole found: The cross-sectional design could not show whether the associations came before the infection or were a result of it, and neither effector/memory subsets nor HPV-specific T cells were isolated. TRBV6-7 relative abundance was lower in cases than in controls (roughly 0.12% versus 0.17%; Bonferroni P = 0.0008). Random forest classifiers that combined richness and V gene abundances separated cases from controls with an estimated AUC of less than 0.85. Because the number of T cells per sample was unknown, the richness differences could reflect varying T-cell content rather than repertoire biology. Significantly higher TCR repertoire richness was observed in CIN3+ cases than in controls across sequencing depths, whereas no difference in evenness was found.

CDR1 and CDR2 are read off the germline V gene as MNHEY and SVGEGT. The CDR3 runs 15 residues from the cysteine to the phenylalanine. The CDR3 was read in part: 36 bases, with the frame set at base 1. Deletion took 5 bases off V and 5 bases off J, with a span of 16 bases between the germline ends. The immunoSEQ assay used multiplex PCR to amplify TCR beta CDR3 regions from an average of around 1,200 ng of genomic DNA per sample. To correct primer bias, the assay used a complete synthetic TCR repertoire to set an amplification baseline. The amplicons were sequenced using the Illumina platform. As for the authors' bioinformatics: Sequences were error-corrected by clustering with frequency ratios and a modified nearest-neighbor algorithm and were then analyzed in the immunoSEQ Analyzer with IMGT gene definitions. At each rarefaction depth, TCR richness and evenness were averaged across 20 rarefaction repeats, and samples with fewer sequences than that depth were excluded. Wilcoxon rank sum tests with FDR correction were used to compare V, D and J gene relative abundances between the groups. Blinded duplicates gave an intraclass correlation of 95.6% for TCR richness and an average of roughly 76% across 66 gene segments. The source is immuneACCESS, and TCRdb retained only in-frame sequences with V and J called. Part of the clones is not carried over; for the studies checked, unresolved V genes explain less than half of this, and the remainder is unexplained. That table furnishes V, J and clone size, whereas the DNA furnished D and trimming. This sample's table carries over 35,000 clones. Approximately 34% of the sample lies in the top ten.

Sample: blood buffy coat. Here the chain combines TRBV6-2 or TRBV6-3 and TRBJ2-1; the D gene cannot be resolved reliably. The sequence came from a woman between 18 and 70 years old with a cervical HPV16 infection that either progressed to CIN3+ or cleared (not recorded which). This receptor has the CDR3 CASSKEPLTHNEQFF. Partial CDR3 DNA: TGTGCCAGCAGTAAAGAGCCTCTTACCCACAATGAG.